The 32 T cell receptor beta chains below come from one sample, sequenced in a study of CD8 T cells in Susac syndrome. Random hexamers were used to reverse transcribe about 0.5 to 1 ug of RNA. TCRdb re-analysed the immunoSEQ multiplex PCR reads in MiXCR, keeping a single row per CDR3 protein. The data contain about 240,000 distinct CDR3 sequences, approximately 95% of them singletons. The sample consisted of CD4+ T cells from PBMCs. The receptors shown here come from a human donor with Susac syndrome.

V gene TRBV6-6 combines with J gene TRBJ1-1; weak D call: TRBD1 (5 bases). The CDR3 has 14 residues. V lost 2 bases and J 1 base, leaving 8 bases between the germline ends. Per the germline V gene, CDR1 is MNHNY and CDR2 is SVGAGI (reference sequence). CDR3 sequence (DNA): TGTGCCAGCAGTTACAATGGGGGGAACACTGAAGCTTTCTTT. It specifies CASSYNGGNTEAFF.

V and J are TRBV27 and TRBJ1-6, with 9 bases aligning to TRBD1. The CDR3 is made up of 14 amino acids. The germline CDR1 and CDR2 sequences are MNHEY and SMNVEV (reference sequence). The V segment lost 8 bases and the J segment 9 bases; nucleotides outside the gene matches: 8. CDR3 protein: CASGSGQGSSPLHF. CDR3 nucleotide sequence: TGTGCCAGCGGGTCGGGACAGGGTAGTTCACCCCTCCACTTT.

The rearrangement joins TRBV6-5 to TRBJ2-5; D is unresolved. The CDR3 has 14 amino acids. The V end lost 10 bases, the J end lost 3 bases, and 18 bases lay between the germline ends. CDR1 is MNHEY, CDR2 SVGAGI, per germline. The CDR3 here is CATSSPGLEETQYF. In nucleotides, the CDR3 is TGTGCCACCAGCAGTCCAGGCCTTGAAGAGACCCAGTACTTC.

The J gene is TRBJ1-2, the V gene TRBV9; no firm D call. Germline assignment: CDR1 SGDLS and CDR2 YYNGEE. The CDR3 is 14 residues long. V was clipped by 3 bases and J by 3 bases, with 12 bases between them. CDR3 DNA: TGTGCCAGCAGCGGACGGCCAGATTACTATGGCTACACCTTC. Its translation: CASSGRPDYYGYTF. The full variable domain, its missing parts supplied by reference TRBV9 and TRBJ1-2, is DSGVTQTPKHLITATGQRVTLRCSPRSGDLSVYWYQQSLDQGLQFLIQYYNGEERAKGNILERFSAQQFPDLHSELNLSSLELGDSALYFCASSGRPDYYGYTFGSGTRLTVV.

The CDR3 DNA reads TGCGCCAGCTTCGGCACGTCCTACAATGAGCAGTTCTTC. Protein sequence: CASFGTSYNEQFF. V and J are TRBV5-1 and TRBJ2-1, with D unclear. CDR1 and CDR2 from the germline V gene are SGHRS and YFSETQ. V lost 7 bases, J lost 1 base, and 9 bases lay in between. This CDR3 has 13 amino acids.

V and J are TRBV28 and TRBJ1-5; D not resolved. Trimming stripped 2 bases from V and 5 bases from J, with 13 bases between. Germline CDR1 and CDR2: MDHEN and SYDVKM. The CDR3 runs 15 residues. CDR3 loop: CASSLMAALYQPQHF. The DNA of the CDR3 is TGTGCCAGCAGTTTAATGGCGGCACTTTATCAGCCCCAGCATTTT.

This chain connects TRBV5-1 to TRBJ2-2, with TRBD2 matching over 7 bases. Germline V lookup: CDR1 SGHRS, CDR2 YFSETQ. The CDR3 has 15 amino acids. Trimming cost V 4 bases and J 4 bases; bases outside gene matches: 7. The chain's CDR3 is CASSGRTSITGELFF. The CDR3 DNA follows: TGCGCCAGCAGCGGGAGGACTAGTATCACCGGGGAGCTGTTTTTT.

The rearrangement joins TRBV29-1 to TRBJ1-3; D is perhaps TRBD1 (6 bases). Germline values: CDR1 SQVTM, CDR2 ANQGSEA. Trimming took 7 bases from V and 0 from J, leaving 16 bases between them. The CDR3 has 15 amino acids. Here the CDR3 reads CSGRGSPLSGNTIYF. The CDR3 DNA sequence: TGCAGCGGGAGGGGGTCCCCCCTCTCTGGAAACACCATATATTTT.

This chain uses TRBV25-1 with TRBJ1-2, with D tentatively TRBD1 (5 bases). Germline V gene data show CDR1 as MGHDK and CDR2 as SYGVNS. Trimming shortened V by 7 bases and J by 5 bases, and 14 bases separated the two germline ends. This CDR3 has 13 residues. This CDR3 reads CASTRGRGYGYTF. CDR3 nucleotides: TGTGCCAGCACTAGAGGTAGGGGATATGGCTACACCTTC.

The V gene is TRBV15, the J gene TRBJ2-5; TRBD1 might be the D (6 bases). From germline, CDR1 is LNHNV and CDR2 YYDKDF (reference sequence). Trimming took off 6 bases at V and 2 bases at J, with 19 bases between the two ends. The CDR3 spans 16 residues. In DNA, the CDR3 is TGTGCCACCAGGGAGGACGGGACACCGAGACAAGAGACCCAGTACTTC. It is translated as CATREDGTPRQETQYF.

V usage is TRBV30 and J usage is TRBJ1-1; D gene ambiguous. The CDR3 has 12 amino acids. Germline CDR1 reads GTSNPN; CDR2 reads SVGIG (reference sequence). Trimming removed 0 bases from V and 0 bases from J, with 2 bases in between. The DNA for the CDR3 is TGTGCCTGGAGTGTCTTGAACACTGAAGCTTTCTTT. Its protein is CAWSVLNTEAFF.

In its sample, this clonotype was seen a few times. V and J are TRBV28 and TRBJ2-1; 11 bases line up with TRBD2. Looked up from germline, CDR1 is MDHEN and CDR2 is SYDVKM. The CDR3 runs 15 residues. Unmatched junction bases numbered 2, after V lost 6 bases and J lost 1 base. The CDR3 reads CASSRTSGSYNEQFF. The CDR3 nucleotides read TGTGCCAGCAGCCGGACTAGCGGGTCCTACAATGAGCAGTTCTTC.

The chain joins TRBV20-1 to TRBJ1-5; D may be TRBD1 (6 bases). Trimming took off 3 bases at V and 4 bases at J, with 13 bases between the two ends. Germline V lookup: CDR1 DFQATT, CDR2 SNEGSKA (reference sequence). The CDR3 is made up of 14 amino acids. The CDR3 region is CSARVGAENQPQHF. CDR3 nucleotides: TGCAGTGCTAGGGTGGGGGCTGAAAATCAGCCCCAGCATTTT.

In DNA form, the CDR3 reads TGCAGTGCTGCAACCCTTAAGAGCAATCAGCCCCAGCATTTT. Protein sequence: CSAATLKSNQPQHF. The genes are TRBV20-1 and TRBJ1-5, with no clear D. Germline-derived CDR1 and CDR2 are DFQATT and SNEGSKA (reference sequence). Trimming stripped 5 bases from V and 1 base from J, with 12 bases between. This CDR3 spans 14 amino acids.

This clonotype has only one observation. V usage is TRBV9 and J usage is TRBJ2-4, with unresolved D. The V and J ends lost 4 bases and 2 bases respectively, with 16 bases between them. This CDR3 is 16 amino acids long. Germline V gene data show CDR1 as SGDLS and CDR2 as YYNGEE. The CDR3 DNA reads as TGTGCCAGCAGCTCTCTTGGCAAAGGGCCCAAAAACATTCAGTACTTC. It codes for CASSSLGKGPKNIQYF.

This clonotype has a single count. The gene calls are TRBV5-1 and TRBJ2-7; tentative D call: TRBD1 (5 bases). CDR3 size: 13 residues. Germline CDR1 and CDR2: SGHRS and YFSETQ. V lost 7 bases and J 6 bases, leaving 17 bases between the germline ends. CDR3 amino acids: CASRVGPLLEQYF. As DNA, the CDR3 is TGCGCCAGCCGGGTGGGGCCCTTGCTCGAGCAGTACTTC.

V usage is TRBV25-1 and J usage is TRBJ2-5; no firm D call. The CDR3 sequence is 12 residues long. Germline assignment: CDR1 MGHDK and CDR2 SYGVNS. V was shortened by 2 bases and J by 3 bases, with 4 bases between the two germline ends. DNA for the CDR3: TGTGCCAGCAGTGAAATCAAAGAGACCCAGTACTTC. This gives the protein CASSEIKETQYF. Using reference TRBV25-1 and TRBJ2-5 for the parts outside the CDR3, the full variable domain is EADIYQTPRYLVIGTGKKITLECSQTMGHDKMYWYQQDPGMELHLIHYSYGVNSTEKGDLSSESTVSRIRTEHFPLTLESARPSHTSQYLCASSEIKETQYFGPGTRLLVL.

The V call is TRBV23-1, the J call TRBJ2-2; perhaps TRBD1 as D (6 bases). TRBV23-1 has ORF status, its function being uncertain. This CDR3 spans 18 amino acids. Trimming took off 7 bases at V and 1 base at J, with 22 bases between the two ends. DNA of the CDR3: TGCGCCAGCAACGTATTCAGGGGCCGCAGGAGGAACACCGGGGAGCTGTTTTTT. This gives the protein CASNVFRGRRRNTGELFF.

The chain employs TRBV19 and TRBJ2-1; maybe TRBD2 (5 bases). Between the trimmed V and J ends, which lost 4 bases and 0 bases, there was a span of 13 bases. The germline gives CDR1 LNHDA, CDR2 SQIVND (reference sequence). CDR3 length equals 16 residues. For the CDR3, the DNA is TGTGCCAGTAGTACCGGGCGGGTAGGCTCCTACAATGAGCAGTTCTTC. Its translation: CASSTGRVGSYNEQFF.

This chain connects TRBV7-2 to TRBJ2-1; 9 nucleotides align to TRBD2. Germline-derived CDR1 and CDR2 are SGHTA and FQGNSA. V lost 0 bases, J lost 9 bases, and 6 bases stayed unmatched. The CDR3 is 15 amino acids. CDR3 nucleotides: TGTGCCAGCAGCTTAGCGGGGACTAGCTTTGGTGAGCAGTTCTTC. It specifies CASSLAGTSFGEQFF.

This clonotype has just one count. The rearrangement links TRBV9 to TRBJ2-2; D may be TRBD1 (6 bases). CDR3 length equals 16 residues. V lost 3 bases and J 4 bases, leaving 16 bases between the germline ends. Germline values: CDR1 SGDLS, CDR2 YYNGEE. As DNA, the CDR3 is TGTGCCAGCAGCGCCCGGGACACGGCGGTCACCGGGGAGCTGTTTTTT. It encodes CASSARDTAVTGELFF. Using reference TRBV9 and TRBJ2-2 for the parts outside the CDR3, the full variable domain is DSGVTQTPKHLITATGQRVTLRCSPRSGDLSVYWYQQSLDQGLQFLIQYYNGEERAKGNILERFSAQQFPDLHSELNLSSLELGDSALYFCASSARDTAVTGELFFGEGSRLTVL.

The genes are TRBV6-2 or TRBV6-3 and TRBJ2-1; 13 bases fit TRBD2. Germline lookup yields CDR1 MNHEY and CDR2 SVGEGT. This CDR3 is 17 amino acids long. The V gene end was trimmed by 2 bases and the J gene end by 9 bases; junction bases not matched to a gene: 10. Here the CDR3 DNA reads TGTGCCAGCAGTTACCGAGGGACTAGCGGGGCTGGGGGTGAGCAGTTCTTC. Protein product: CASSYRGTSGAGGEQFF.

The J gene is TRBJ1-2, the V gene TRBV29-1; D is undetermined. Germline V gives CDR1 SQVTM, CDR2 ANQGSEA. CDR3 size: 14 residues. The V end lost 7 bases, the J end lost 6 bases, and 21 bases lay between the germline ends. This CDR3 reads CSGALTLGSDGYTF. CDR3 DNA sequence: TGCAGCGGGGCCCTAACCTTAGGATCCGATGGCTACACCTTC.

CDR3 DNA: TGTGCCGGAGCCGGAGGCGGGCGCTACAATGAGCAGTTCTTC. Protein sequence: CAGAGGGRYNEQFF. This chain uses TRBV7-9 with TRBJ2-1, with D possibly being TRBD2 (5 bases). V lost 11 bases and J lost 3, with 17 bases in between. The CDR3 is 14 residues long. Germline V gives CDR1 SEHNR, CDR2 FQNEAQ (reference sequence).

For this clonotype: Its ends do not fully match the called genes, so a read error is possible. The DNA of the CDR3 is TGCAGTGCTCGAGACAGGTACTATGGCTACACCTTC. Its protein product is CSARDRYYGYTF. V gene TRBV20-1 combines with J gene TRBJ1-2; D perhaps matches TRBD1 (6 bases). Germline V lookup: CDR1 DFQATT, CDR2 SNEGSKA (reference sequence). This CDR3 is built from 12 residues.

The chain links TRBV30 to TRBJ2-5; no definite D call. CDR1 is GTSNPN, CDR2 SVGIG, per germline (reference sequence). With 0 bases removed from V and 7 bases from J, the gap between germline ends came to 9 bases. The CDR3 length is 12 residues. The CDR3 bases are TGTGCCTGGAGTGTCTTTTCAGGGACCCAGTACTTC. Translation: CAWSVFSGTQYF.

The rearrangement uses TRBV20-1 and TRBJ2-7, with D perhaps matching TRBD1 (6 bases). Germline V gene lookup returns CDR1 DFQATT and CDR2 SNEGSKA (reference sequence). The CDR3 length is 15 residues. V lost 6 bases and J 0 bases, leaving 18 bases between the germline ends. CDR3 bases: TGCAGTGCAAACACCGCGACAGGCTCCTCCTACGAGCAGTACTTC. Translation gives CSANTATGSSYEQYF.

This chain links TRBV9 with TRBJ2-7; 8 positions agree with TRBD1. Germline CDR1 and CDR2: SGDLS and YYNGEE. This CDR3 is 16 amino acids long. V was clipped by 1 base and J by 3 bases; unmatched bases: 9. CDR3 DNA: TGTGCCAGCAGCGTACTGGCCAGGGGGCCGTACTACGAGCAGTACTTC. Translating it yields CASSVLARGPYYEQYF.

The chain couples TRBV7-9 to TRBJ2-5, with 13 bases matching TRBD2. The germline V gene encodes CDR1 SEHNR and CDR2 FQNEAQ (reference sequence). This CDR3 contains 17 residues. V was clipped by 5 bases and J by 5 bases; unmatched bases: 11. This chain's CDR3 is CASSLGGTSGTVETQYF. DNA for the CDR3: TGTGCCAGCAGCCTCGGCGGGACTAGCGGGACCGTGGAGACCCAGTACTTC. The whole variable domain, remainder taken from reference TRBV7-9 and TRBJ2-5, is DTGVSQNPRHKITKRGQNVTFRCDPISEHNRLYWYRQTLGQGPEFLTYFQNEAQLEKSRLLSDRFSAERPKGSFSTLEIQRTEQGDSAMYLCASSLGGTSGTVETQYFGPGTRLLVL.

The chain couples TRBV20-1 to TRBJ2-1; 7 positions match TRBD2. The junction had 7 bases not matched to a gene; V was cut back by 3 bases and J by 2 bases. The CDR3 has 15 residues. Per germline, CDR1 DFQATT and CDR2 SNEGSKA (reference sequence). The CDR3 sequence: CSARDRAGAYNEQFF. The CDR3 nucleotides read TGCAGTGCTAGGGATCGGGCGGGGGCCTACAATGAGCAGTTCTTC.

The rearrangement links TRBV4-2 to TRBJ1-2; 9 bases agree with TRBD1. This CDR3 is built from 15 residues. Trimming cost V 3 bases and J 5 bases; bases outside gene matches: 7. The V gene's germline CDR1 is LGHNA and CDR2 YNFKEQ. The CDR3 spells CASSQKGQGSYGYTF. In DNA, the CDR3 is TGTGCCAGCAGCCAGAAAGGACAGGGGTCATATGGCTACACCTTC.

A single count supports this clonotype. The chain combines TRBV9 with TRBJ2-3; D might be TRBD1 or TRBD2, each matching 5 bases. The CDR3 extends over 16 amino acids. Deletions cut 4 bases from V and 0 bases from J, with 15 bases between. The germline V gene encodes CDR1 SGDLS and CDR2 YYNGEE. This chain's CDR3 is CASSPRTGRSTDTQYF. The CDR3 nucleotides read TGTGCCAGCAGCCCCAGGACGGGACGCAGCACAGATACGCAGTATTTT. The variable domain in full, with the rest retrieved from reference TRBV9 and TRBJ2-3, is DSGVTQTPKHLITATGQRVTLRCSPRSGDLSVYWYQQSLDQGLQFLIQYYNGEERAKGNILERFSAQQFPDLHSELNLSSLELGDSALYFCASSPRTGRSTDTQYFGPGTRLTVL.